What follows is one T cell receptor beta chain and its context. The record originates from a study of blood T cell repertoires in COVID-19. Study-level information: Specimens from acute and convalescent COVID-19 originated in the United States, Italy and Spain. Sources were T cells, B-cell-depleted T cells, or PBMCs; the material itself was cDNA or gDNA.

In the original processing: Reference gene primer amplification in the assay estimated nucleated cell counts. Generated by immunoSEQ multiplex PCR, the TCRdb table keeps only in-frame clones and is missing some. The V and J calls and the clone size are those of that table, but D and trimming were determined from the DNA. Among over 100,000 clones listed, around 86% were seen once. Germline CDR1 reads SNHLY; CDR2 reads FYNNEI. V lost 2 bases and J 8 bases, leaving 12 bases between the germline ends. This CDR3 has 14 residues. This sequence was found in a middle-aged man with acute or convalescent COVID-19. The sequenced sample was peripheral blood. This chain connects TRBV2 to TRBJ1-4, with D possibly matching TRBD1 (5 bases). As DNA, the CDR3 is TGTGCCAGCAGTGAAATTCAGGGCGGCGAAAAACTGTTTTTT. Translated: CASSEIQGGEKLFF.